This T cell receptor (beta chain) was retrieved from a study of shared clonotypes between healthy human individuals. Broader study findings: Non-shared clonotypes had lower generation probabilities than those shared by all four donors.

Clones were sequenced by immunoSEQ multiplex PCR, and TCRdb holds only the in-frame ones, with some missing. This sample carries about 1.5 million clones, 98% of them seen once, and the ten largest clones take roughly 0.45%. This CDR3 comprises 14 residues. The germline CDR1 and CDR2 sequences are SQVTM and ANQGSEA. V lost 4 bases, J lost 3 bases, and 13 bases lay in between. About this clone: Its antigen is not known.

The chain carries TRBV29-1 and TRBJ1-5, with TRBD1 as a possible D gene (6 bases). The sample was naive CD4+ T cells sorted from blood. Subset specified: CD45RA+ positively selected. The origin of this receptor is a man aged 25 to 45 in good health. As DNA, the CDR3 is TGCAGCGTTGCCCCGACAGGCTTCAATCAGCCCCAGCATTTT. It translates to CSVAPTGFNQPQHF.